The 26 T cell receptor beta chains below all came from one sample that was sequenced in a study of blood T cell repertoires in COVID-19. This table comes from immunoSEQ multiplex PCR, and its TCRdb copy is limited to in-frame clones, with some not included. The data hold some 200,000 clones, with 65% to 85% observed a single time. Sequenced material: peripheral blood. The receptors stem from a human donor with acute or convalescent COVID-19. The donor label of this sample is uncertain.

This clone appeared a few times. This sequence joins TRBV7-8 and TRBJ1-3, with D hard to call. The V end lost 1 base, the J end lost 6 bases, and 10 bases lay between the germline ends. The CDR3 spans 14 residues. CDR1 and CDR2 from the germline V gene are SGHVS and FQNEAQ. The CDR3 coding sequence is TGTGCCAGCAGCTTAGAAATCGGGGTAAACACCATATATTTT. This encodes CASSLEIGVNTIYF.

The rearrangement joins TRBV15 to TRBJ2-1, with D perhaps TRBD2 (7 bases). The CDR3 totals 14 residues. V was clipped by 0 bases and J by 9 bases, with 12 bases between them. Germline-derived CDR1 and CDR2 are LNHNV and YYDKDF (reference sequence). CDR3 bases: TGTGCCACCAGCAGAGATAGGGGGGGCGGTGAGCAGTTCTTC. Its translation: CATSRDRGGGEQFF.

The sample holds one count of this clone. The chain combines TRBV5-6 with TRBJ2-2; TRBD1 matches 8 bases. This CDR3 has 14 amino acids. Per the germline V gene, CDR1 is SGHDT and CDR2 is YYEEEE. The ends lost 1 base at V and 7 bases at J; junction bases unmatched: 3. The CDR3 is CASSLQTGVGELFF. CDR3 nucleotide sequence: TGTGCCAGCAGCTTGCAGACAGGGGTCGGGGAGCTGTTTTTT.

The V gene is TRBV2, the J gene TRBJ1-2; D is uncertain. The CDR3 length is 14 residues. Per germline, CDR1 SNHLY and CDR2 FYNNEI. The ends were cut back, 7 bases at V and 8 bases at J, with 20 bases in the middle. The CDR3 region has the DNA TGTGCCAGCACCTTAGCGTGGGATCTGGGGGGCTACACCTTC. Its protein is CASTLAWDLGGYTF.

This clone turned up a few times. The rearrangement uses TRBV28 and TRBJ1-5, with 9 positions matching TRBD1. Germline values: CDR1 MDHEN, CDR2 SYDVKM. With 7 bases clipped from V and 2 bases from J, the junction kept 6 bases outside the gene matches. The CDR3 loop spans 15 amino acids. CDR3 nucleotide sequence: TGTGCCAGCATAGTTGGGACAGGGCGCAATCAGCCCCAGCATTTT. Its translation is CASIVGTGRNQPQHF.

The chain couples TRBV7-9 to TRBJ2-2; maybe TRBD1 (6 bases). Trimming removed 3 bases at V and 6 bases at J, with 8 bases between. Looked up from germline, CDR1 is SEHNR and CDR2 is FQNEAQ (reference sequence). The CDR3 is 13 amino acids. The CDR3, as DNA: TGTGCCAGCAGCTTTCGACAGGCCGGGGAGCTGTTTTTT. It encodes CASSFRQAGELFF.

The chain links TRBV1 to TRBJ2-7; TRBD1, as called in the table, went unchecked against the DNA. TRBV1 has pseudogene status. The CDR3 contains 13 residues. For the CDR3, the DNA is TGCACCAGCATCAACAGGGGTTACTACGAGCAGTACTTC. Amino acid sequence: CTSINRGYYEQYF.

The genes are TRBV7-2 and TRBJ1-3, with D tentatively TRBD1 (6 bases). The CDR3 has 16 residues. V was cut by 1 base and J by 4 bases, with 14 bases left in between. Germline CDR1 reads SGHTA; CDR2 reads FQGNSA. The CDR3 DNA reads as TGTGCCAGCAGCTTAGAGGCGGCGGGGGCGGGAAACACCATATATTTT. Amino acid sequence: CASSLEAAGAGNTIYF.

The genes are TRBV29-1 and TRBJ2-1, with TRBD1 as a possible D gene (5 bases). Looked up from germline, CDR1 is SQVTM and CDR2 is ANQGSEA. This CDR3 comprises 11 residues. Trimming removed 6 bases at V and 7 bases at J, with 10 bases between. The CDR3 coding sequence is TGCAGCGTAGGGAAGGGGAATGAGCAGTTCTTC. It yields the protein CSVGKGNEQFF.

The chain carries TRBV2 and TRBJ1-2, with unresolved D. V lost 7 bases and J lost 9, with 21 bases in between. Germline values: CDR1 SNHLY, CDR2 FYNNEI. The CDR3 has 14 amino acids. CDR3 sequence (DNA): TGTGCCAGCATCCCAGCCGGACTCCCCGAAAGCTACACCTTC. This codes for CASIPAGLPESYTF.

V gene TRBV6-5 combines with J gene TRBJ2-7; no definite D call. The germline V and J ends were trimmed by 5 bases and 5 bases, with 16 bases remaining between them. The CDR3 extends over 14 amino acids. CDR1 is MNHEY, CDR2 SVGAGI, per germline. The chain's CDR3 is CASSISRIAHEQYF. The CDR3 bases are TGTGCCAGCAGTATTAGCCGAATCGCCCACGAGCAGTACTTC.

This chain uses TRBV7-9 with TRBJ2-2; possible D gene TRBD2, 5 bases. Germline CDR1 reads SEHNR; CDR2 reads FQNEAQ (reference sequence). The CDR3 contains 16 residues. V was trimmed by 7 bases and J by 4 bases, leaving 19 bases between them. CDR3 residues: CASTAPGGSITGELFF. The CDR3 DNA reads TGTGCCAGCACTGCGCCCGGAGGAAGCATCACCGGGGAGCTGTTTTTT.

On this clone: Other nucleotide sequences from this sample produce the same CDR3. The chain carries TRBV6-5 and TRBJ1-2; a possible D gene is TRBD1 (6 bases). The length of the CDR3 is 14 residues. Trimming shortened V by 0 bases and J by 5 bases, and 10 bases separated the two germline ends. Germline V lookup: CDR1 MNHEY, CDR2 SVGAGI. The CDR3 DNA reads as TGTGCCAGCAGTTACTCCAGGGGCGGGTATGGCTACACCTTC. Its protein is CASSYSRGGYGYTF.

V is TRBV6-6 and J is TRBJ2-3; D might be TRBD2 (6 bases). V was pared by 7 bases and J by 2 bases, with 13 bases between. Germline assignment: CDR1 MNHNY and CDR2 SVGAGI (reference sequence). The CDR3 runs to 14 residues. CDR3 protein: CASNSEGNTDTQYF. The CDR3 DNA is TGTGCCAGCAACTCGGAGGGAAACACAGATACGCAGTATTTT.

The chain combines TRBV7-8 with TRBJ1-3; D unresolved. Trimming took off 5 bases at V and 7 bases at J, with 9 bases between the two ends. The CDR3 contains 12 residues. Germline lookup yields CDR1 SGHVS and CDR2 FQNEAQ. CDR3 sequence: CASSLYGNTIYF. DNA of the CDR3: TGTGCCAGCAGCCTCTACGGGAACACCATATATTTT.

This clone was recorded once. The chain is built from TRBV6-5 and TRBJ2-2, with 7 bases identical to TRBD1. With 6 bases clipped from V and 0 bases from J, the junction kept 4 bases outside the gene matches. The germline V gene encodes CDR1 MNHEY and CDR2 SVGAGI. CDR3 length: 15 amino acids. The CDR3 here is CASSPDRANTGELFF. Written as DNA, the CDR3 is TGTGCCAGCAGCCCAGACAGGGCGAACACCGGGGAGCTGTTTTTT.

The genes are TRBV29-1 and TRBJ1-2; 8 bases are a match to TRBD1. V gave up 4 bases and J gave up 6 bases; unmatched junction bases: 7. The CDR3 runs to 13 residues. Looked up from germline, CDR1 is SQVTM and CDR2 is ANQGSEA. The CDR3 region is CSVVATGVDGYTF. For the CDR3, the DNA is TGCAGCGTTGTAGCGACAGGGGTGGATGGCTACACCTTC.

J is TRBJ1-1 and V is TRBV6-5; 9 positions match TRBD1. CDR1 and CDR2 (germline): MNHEY, SVGAGI. J lost 4 bases, V lost 11 bases, and 14 bases had no gene match. CDR3 length: 15 residues. In nucleotides, the CDR3 is TGTGCCGGAGCAGACAGGGGGAACGTCGGCACTGAAGCTTTCTTT. Residues: CAGADRGNVGTEAFF.

The V and J genes are TRBV6-5 and TRBJ1-1; 7 nucleotides agree with TRBD1. The CDR3 contains 14 residues. J was trimmed by 1 base and V by 6 bases; bases with no gene match: 5. The V gene's germline CDR1 is MNHEY and CDR2 SVGAGI. The CDR3: CASRAGQANTEAFF. CDR3 sequence (DNA): TGTGCCAGCAGGGCTGGACAGGCGAACACTGAAGCTTTCTTT.

This chain joins TRBV30 and TRBJ1-5, with no clear D. CDR1 and CDR2 (germline): GTSNPN, SVGIG (reference sequence). The CDR3 is 13 amino acids. The V end lost 4 bases, the J end lost 7 bases, and 14 bases lay between the germline ends. CDR3 residues: CAWKESPGQPQHF. The CDR3 nucleotides are TGTGCCTGGAAGGAAAGCCCGGGACAGCCCCAGCATTTT.

This clone was counted a few times. The rearrangement uses TRBV29-1 and TRBJ2-7, with 7 bases matching TRBD1. Germline trimming cut 4 bases from V and 2 bases from J; bases unmatched to any gene: 8. Germline CDR1 reads SQVTM; CDR2 reads ANQGSEA. This CDR3 spans 14 amino acids. CDR3 DNA sequence: TGCAGCGTTGCCTCCGGGACAGACGCCTACGAGCAGTACTTC. Encoded protein: CSVASGTDAYEQYF.

The CDR3 loop is CASRGTDNQPQHF. The CDR3 DNA reads TGTGCCAGCAGGGGGACAGACAATCAGCCCCAGCATTTT. This chain connects TRBV6-6 to TRBJ1-5; 7 bases match TRBD1. The CDR3 spans 13 residues. The ends lost 6 bases at V and 3 bases at J; junction bases unmatched: 2. Germline V CDR1 and CDR2: MNHNY, SVGAGI (reference sequence).

This clone was seen a handful of times. V usage is TRBV29-1 and J usage is TRBJ1-1; the match to TRBD1 covers 8 bases. The CDR3 has 15 residues. Germline CDR1 reads SQVTM; CDR2 reads ANQGSEA. CDR3 sequence: CSTPSVDRGNTEAFF. CDR3 nucleotides: TGCAGTACCCCGTCGGTCGACAGGGGGAACACTGAAGCTTTCTTT. Combining the CDR3 with reference TRBV29-1 and TRBJ1-1 gives the whole variable domain SAVISQKPSRDICQRGTSLTIQCQVDSQVTMMFWYRQQPGQSLTLIATANQGSEATYESGFVIDKFPISRPNLTFSTLTVSNMSPEDSSIYLCSTPSVDRGNTEAFFGQGTRLTVV.

This clone was observed a handful of times. The gene calls are TRBV5-6 and TRBJ1-2; TRBD1 agrees at 12 bases. The V gene's germline CDR1 is SGHDT and CDR2 YYEEEE. The CDR3 loop spans 14 amino acids. V gave up 4 bases and J gave up 8 bases; unmatched junction bases: 6. The DNA of the CDR3 is TGTGCCAGCAGCCCGGGACAGGGGGCGCGGGGCTACACCTTC. Protein sequence: CASSPGQGARGYTF.

CDR3 region: CASSLGAGNYEQYF. The CDR3 DNA is TGTGCCAGCAGCTTAGGCGCAGGGAACTACGAGCAGTACTTC. The chain links TRBV11-1 to TRBJ2-7; D is possibly TRBD1 (5 bases). V was trimmed by 1 base and J by 3 bases, leaving 10 bases between them. The CDR3 runs to 14 residues. Germline CDR1 is SGHAT and CDR2 is FQDESV (reference sequence).

The chain uses TRBV5-1 and TRBJ2-1; 8 bases match TRBD1. The junction had 5 bases not matched to a gene; V was cut back by 1 base and J by 2 bases. Germline lookup yields CDR1 SGHRS and CDR2 YFSETQ. The CDR3 totals 16 residues. The CDR3 loop is CASSLLDRAPYNEQFF. Here the CDR3 DNA reads TGCGCCAGCAGCTTGCTGGACAGGGCCCCCTACAATGAGCAGTTCTTC. Looking up the rest from reference TRBV5-1 and TRBJ2-1 gives the full variable domain: KAGVTQTPRYLIKTRGQQVTLSCSPISGHRSVSWYQQTPGQGLQFLFEYFSETQRNKGNFPGRFSGRQFSNSRSEMNVSTLELGDSALYLCASSLLDRAPYNEQFFGPGTRLTVL.